This T cell receptor (beta chain) was sequenced during a study of T cell repertoires in cytomegalovirus infection (dated by TCRdb to the late 2010s). Some background on the complete study: Peptide stimulations targeted recently identified HLA-C-restricted CMV epitopes, whose presentation resists viral immunomodulation, together with well-studied HLA-B-restricted epitopes. Donor HLA type was relevant to the analysis, because carriage of CMV infection together with the matching HLA type was indicated by public TCR beta signatures. Points the paper makes about the study in general: Cumulative frequency of public TCR beta family members discriminated carriers of CMV infection plus the relevant HLA type in this cohort and an independent 352-donor cohort. The ex vivo response was dominated by HLA-C-restricted CMV-specific TCR beta clonotypes, which also provided the single most frequent clonotype in two of eight donors.

The treatment or condition label of this sample denotes: in vitro stimulation with specific CMV peptide epitopes to enrich CMV-specific T cells. The instrument given in TCRdb is Illumina HiSeq 1500. TCRdb trimmed the raw reads at Q25, called clones with MiXCR and kept productive beta chains. Rows are unified per CDR3 protein, each entry keeping the most common DNA and genes. Here the sample has 110,000 to 150,000 distinct CDR3 sequences; over 25% occur a single time. 45% to 55% of the sample is held by the ten biggest clonotypes. This clonotype has just a few counts. Its binding antigen is unknown. No base quality information exists; no much larger clone differs at one position. The TCR comes from a human donor in good health (CMV status not recorded). Some clones in this sample may be carry-over from other donors' samples. This sample comprised CD8+ T cells from cultured PBMCs, obtained from culture after CMV antigen stimulation.

The DNA reads as follows: TGTGCCAGCAGTTTGTTAGCGGGGGGCCGGGCTGAGCAGTTCTTC. Its coded protein is CASSLLAGGRAEQFF. Recombination joined TRBV7-9 with TRBJ2-1; 10 central bases correspond to TRBD2. Taken from the germline V gene (reference sequence), the CDR1 and CDR2 loops are SEHNR and FQNEAQ. The CDR3 covers 15 residues, taking in both the cysteine and the phenylalanine. Of the read, only the CDR3 DNA is kept; its 45 bases are in frame from base 1. V loses 6 bases at its end and J loses 9 bases; junction bases beyond the gene matches: 11.